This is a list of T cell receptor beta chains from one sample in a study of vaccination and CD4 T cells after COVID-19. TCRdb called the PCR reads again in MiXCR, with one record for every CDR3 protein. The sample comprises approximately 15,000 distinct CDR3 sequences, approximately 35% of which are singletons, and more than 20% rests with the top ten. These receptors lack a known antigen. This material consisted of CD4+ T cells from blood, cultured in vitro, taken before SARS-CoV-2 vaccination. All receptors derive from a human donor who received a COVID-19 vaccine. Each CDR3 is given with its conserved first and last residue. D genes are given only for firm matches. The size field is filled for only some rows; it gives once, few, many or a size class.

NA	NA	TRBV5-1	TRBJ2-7	CASSLVGRGTGSYEQYF	TGCGCCAGCAGCTTGGTGGGGAGGGGGACAGGAAGCTACGAGCAGTACTTC
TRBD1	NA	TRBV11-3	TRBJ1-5	CASSLAGQVGNQPQHF	TGTGCCAGCAGCTTAGCGGGACAGGTAGGCAATCAGCCCCAGCATTTT
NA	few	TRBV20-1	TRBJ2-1	CSARNARSDNEQFF	TGCAGTGCTAGAAACGCTCGGAGCGACAATGAGCAGTTCTTC
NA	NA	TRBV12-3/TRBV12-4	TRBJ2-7	CASTPGESSYEQYF	TGTGCCAGCACCCCAGGGGAAAGCTCCTACGAGCAGTACTTC
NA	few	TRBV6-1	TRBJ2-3	CASSEGAEDTQYF	TGTGCCAGCAGTGAGGGGGCAGAAGATACGCAGTATTTT
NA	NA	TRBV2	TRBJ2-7	CASSTRLGAAHEQYF	TGTGCCAGCAGTACCCGACTCGGGGCAGCACACGAGCAGTACTTC
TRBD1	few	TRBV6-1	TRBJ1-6	CASKMDRDNSPLHF	TGTGCCAGCAAGATGGACAGGGATAATTCACCCCTCCACTTT
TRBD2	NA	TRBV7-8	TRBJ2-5	CASSPGGGESETQYF	TGTGCCAGCAGCCCAGGCGGGGGGGAATCGGAGACCCAGTACTTC
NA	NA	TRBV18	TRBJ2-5	CASSRDGQETQYF	TGTGCCAGCTCACGGGACGGACAAGAGACCCAGTACTTC
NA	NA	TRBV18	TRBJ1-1	CASSPLGPATETEAFF	TGTGCCAGCTCACCACTAGGACCGGCTACAGAGACTGAAGCTTTCTTT
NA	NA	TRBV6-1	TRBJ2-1	CASSPSVLRMNEQFF	TGTGCCAGCAGTCCATCGGTCCTCCGGATGAATGAGCAGTTCTTC
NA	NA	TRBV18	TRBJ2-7	CASAPGVHEQYF	TGTGCCAGCGCACCAGGGGTACACGAGCAGTACTTC
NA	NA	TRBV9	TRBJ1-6	CASSDRALGSPLHF	TGTGCCAGCAGCGACAGGGCGTTGGGATCACCCCTCCACTTT
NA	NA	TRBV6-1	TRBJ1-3	CASRRTSGTTGNTIYF	TGTGCCAGCAGGCGTACTTCCGGGACTACAGGAAACACCATATATTTT
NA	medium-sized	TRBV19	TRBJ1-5	CASSIGRASRNQPQHF	TGTGCCAGTAGTATCGGACGGGCGAGTCGCAATCAGCCCCAGCATTTT
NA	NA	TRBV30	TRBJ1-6	CAWSVRADDSPHHF	TGTGCCTGGAGTGTACGGGCTGATGATTCACCCCACCACTTT
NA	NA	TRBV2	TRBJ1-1	CASGEINTEAFF	TGTGCCAGCGGAGAAATCAACACTGAAGCTTTCTTT
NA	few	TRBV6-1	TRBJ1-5	CASSDQGSQPQHF	TGTGCCAGCAGTGACCAGGGTAGCCAGCCCCAGCATTTT
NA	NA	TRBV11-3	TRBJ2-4	CASSLGRYLAKNIQYF	TGTGCCAGCAGCTTAGGGCGTTATTTAGCCAAAAACATTCAGTACTTC
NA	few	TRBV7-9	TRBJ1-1	CASTLALPNTEAFF	TGTGCCAGCACCCTCGCGCTGCCGAACACTGAAGCTTTCTTT
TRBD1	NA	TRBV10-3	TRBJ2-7	CAISPQPGQPSSYEQYF	TGTGCCATCAGCCCACAACCGGGACAGCCTAGCTCCTACGAGCAGTACTTC
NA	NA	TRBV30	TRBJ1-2	CAWSTTGYDGYTF	TGTGCCTGGAGTACAACAGGGTATGACGGCTACACCTTC
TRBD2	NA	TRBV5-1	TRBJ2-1	CASSLLGTSGGNEQFF	TGCGCCAGCAGCTTACTCGGGACTAGCGGGGGGAATGAGCAGTTCTTC
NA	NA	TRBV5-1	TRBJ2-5	CASSLTLGETQYF	TGCGCCAGCAGCTTGACGTTGGGGGAGACCCAGTACTTC
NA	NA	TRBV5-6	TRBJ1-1	CASSLPRNTEAFF	TGTGCCAGCAGCTTGCCGCGAAACACTGAAGCTTTCTTT
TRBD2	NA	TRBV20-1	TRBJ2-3	CSARDPASGGHTDTQYF	TGCAGTGCTAGAGATCCGGCTAGCGGGGGGCACACAGATACGCAGTATTTT
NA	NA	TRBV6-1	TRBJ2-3	CASSDRGRLSTDTQYF	TGTGCCAGCAGCGACCGCGGTCGGCTTAGCACAGATACGCAGTATTTT
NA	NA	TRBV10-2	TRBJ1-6	CASSLQGLNSPLHF	TGCGCCAGCAGCCTACAGGGATTGAATTCACCCCTCCACTTT
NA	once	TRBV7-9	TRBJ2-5	CASSLGPAAINQYF	TGTGCCAGCAGCTTAGGTCCAGCGGCAATCAACCAGTACTTC
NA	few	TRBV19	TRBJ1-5	CASSDVGVGPIRVQPQHF	TGTGCCAGTAGTGACGTCGGGGTCGGCCCTATAAGGGTTCAGCCCCAGCATTTT
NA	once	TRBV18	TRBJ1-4	CASSPGQTEKLFF	TGTGCCAGCTCCCCCGGACAGACTGAAAAACTGTTTTTT
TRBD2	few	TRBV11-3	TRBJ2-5	CASSLRGLAQETQYF	TGTGCCAGCAGCTTAAGGGGACTAGCTCAAGAGACCCAGTACTTC
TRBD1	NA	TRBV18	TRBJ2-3	CASSGDSHTDTQYF	TGTGCCAGCTCAGGGGACAGCCACACAGATACGCAGTATTTT
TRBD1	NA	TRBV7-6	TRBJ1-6	CASSPGGEETPLHF	TGTGCCAGCAGCCCAGGGGGCGAAGAAACACCCCTCCACTTT
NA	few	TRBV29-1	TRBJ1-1	CSVDMSGRIKKAFF	TGCAGCGTTGACATGTCGGGGAGGATTAAAAAGGCTTTCTTT
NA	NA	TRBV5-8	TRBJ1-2	CASNALEGVSNYGYTF	TGTGCCAGCAACGCCCTGGAGGGGGTATCTAACTATGGCTACACCTTC
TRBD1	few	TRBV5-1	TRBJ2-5	CASSLDRGQGETQYF	TGCGCCAGCAGCTTGGACCGGGGACAGGGGGAGACCCAGTACTTC
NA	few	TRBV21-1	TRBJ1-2	CASSKAQGDLEVGANYGYTF	TGTGCCAGCAGCAAAGCGCAGGGAGACCTGGAAGTAGGGGCTAACTATGGCTACACCTTC
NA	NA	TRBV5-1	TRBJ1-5	CASSPDGDQPQHF	TGCGCCAGCAGTCCGGACGGCGATCAGCCCCAGCATTTT
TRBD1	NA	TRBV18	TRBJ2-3	CASSRQGADTQYF	TGTGCCAGCTCACGACAGGGAGCAGATACGCAGTATTTT
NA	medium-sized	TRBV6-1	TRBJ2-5	CASRRDTTYQETQYF	TGTGCCAGCAGGCGGGACACCACTTACCAAGAGACCCAGTACTTC
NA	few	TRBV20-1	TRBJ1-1	CSASPSGNTEAFF	TGCAGTGCTAGTCCTTCAGGGAACACTGAAGCTTTCTTT
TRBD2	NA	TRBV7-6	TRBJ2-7	CASSLVETSGGGTTYEQYF	TGTGCCAGCAGCTTAGTCGAGACTAGCGGGGGGGGGACTACCTACGAGCAGTACTTC
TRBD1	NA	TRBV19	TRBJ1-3	CASSPRQGEAGNTIYF	TGTGCCAGTAGTCCCCGACAGGGAGAGGCTGGAAACACCATATATTTT
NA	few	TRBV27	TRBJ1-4	CASSLTGWEKLFF	TGTGCCAGCAGTTTAACAGGGTGGGAAAAACTGTTTTTT
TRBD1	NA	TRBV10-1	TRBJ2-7	CASSRTGGVGEQYF	TGCGCCAGCAGCCGGACAGGGGGGGTTGGAGAGCAGTACTTC
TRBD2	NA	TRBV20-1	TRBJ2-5	CSARLLGGETQYF	TGCAGTGCTAGGCTCCTCGGGGGGGAGACCCAGTACTTC
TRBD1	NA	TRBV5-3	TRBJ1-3	CARSLSDRPRGSGNTIYF	TGTGCCAGAAGCCTATCGGACAGGCCAAGGGGCTCTGGAAACACCATATATTTT
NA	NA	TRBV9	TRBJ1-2	CASSVVRGRDGYTF	TGTGCCAGCAGCGTAGTAAGGGGTAGGGATGGCTACACCTTC
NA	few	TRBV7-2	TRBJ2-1	CASSLVASTYNEQFF	TGTGCCAGCAGCTTAGTCGCTAGTACCTACAATGAGCAGTTCTTC
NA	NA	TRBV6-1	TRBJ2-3	CASKLDTDTQYF	TGTGCCAGCAAGTTGGATACAGATACGCAGTATTTT
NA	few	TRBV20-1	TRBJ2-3	CSAALGVDTQYF	TGCAGTGCCGCACTAGGAGTGGATACGCAGTATTTT
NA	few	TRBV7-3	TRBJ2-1	CASSLTWNSNEQFF	TGTGCCAGCAGCTTAACTTGGAACAGCAATGAGCAGTTCTTC
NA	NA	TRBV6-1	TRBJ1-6	CASSGTVSSYNSPLHF	TGTGCCAGCAGTGGGACAGTAAGCTCCTATAATTCACCCCTCCACTTT
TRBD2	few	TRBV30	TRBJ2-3	CAWGKAGYTDTQYF	TGTGCCTGGGGAAAAGCGGGGTACACAGATACGCAGTATTTT